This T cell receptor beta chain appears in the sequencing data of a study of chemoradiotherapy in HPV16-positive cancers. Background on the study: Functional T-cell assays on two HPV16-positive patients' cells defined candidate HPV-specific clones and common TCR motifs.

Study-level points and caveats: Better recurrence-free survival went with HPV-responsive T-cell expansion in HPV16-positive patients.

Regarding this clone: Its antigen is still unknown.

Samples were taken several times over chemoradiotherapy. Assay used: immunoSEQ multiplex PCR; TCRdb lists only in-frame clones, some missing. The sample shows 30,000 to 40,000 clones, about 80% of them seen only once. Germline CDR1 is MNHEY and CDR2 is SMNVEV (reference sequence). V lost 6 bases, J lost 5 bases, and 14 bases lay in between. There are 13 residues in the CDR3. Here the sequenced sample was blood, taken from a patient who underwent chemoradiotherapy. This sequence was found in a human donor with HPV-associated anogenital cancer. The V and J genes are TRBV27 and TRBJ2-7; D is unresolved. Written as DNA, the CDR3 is TGTGCCAGCAGATCAGCAAACCTGGACGAGCAGTACTTC. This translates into CASRSANLDEQYF.